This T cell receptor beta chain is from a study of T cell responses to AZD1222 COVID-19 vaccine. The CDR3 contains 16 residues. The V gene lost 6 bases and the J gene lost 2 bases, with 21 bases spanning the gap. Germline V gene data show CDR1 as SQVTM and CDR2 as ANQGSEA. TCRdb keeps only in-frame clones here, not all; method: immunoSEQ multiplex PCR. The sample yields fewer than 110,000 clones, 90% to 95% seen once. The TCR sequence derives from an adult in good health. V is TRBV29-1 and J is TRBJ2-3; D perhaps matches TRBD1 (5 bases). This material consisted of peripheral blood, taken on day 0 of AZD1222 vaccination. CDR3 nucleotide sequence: TGCAGCGTGAGTGGGGTGGGGCAGGTCCTCACAGATACGCAGTATTTT. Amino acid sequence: CSVSGVGQVLTDTQYF.